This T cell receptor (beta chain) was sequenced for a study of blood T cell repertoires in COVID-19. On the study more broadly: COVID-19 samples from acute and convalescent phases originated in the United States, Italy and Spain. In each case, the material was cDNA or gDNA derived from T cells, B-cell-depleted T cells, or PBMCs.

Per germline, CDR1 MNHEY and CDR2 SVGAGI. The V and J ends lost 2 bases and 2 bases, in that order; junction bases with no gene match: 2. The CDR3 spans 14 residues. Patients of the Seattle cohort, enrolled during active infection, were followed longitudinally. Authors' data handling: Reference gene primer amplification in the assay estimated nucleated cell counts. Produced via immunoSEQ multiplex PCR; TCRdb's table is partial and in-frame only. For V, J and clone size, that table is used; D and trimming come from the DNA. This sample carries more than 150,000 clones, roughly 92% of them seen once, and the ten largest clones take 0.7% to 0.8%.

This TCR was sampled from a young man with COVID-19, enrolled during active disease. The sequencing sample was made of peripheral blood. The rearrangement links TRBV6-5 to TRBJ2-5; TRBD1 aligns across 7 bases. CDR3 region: CASSYPGQQETQYF. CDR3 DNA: TGTGCCAGCAGTTACCCGGGACAGCAAGAGACCCAGTACTTC.